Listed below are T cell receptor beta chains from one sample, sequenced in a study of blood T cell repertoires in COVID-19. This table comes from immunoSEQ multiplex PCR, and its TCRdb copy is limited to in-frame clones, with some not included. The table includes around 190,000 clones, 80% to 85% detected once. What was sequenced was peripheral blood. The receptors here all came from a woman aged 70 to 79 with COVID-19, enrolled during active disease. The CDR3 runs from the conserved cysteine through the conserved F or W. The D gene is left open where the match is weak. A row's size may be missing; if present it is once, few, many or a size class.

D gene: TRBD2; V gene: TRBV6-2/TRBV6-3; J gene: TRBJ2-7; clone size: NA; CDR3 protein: CASSSEPGLTSYEQYF; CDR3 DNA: TGTGCCAGCAGTTCCGAACCGGGACTAACCTCCTACGAGCAGTACTTC
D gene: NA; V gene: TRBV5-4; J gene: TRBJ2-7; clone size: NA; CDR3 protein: CASNAGPTYEQYF; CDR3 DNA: TGTGCCAGCAATGCGGGACCGACCTACGAGCAGTACTTC
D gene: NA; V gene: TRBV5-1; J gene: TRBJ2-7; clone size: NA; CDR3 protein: CASSQGPGNAYEQYF; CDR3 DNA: TGCGCCAGCAGCCAAGGACCGGGAAATGCCTACGAGCAGTACTTC
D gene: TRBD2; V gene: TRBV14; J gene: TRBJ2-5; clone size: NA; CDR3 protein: CASSQTGGATQYF; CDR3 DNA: TGTGCCAGCAGCCAAACGGGAGGGGCGACCCAGTACTTC
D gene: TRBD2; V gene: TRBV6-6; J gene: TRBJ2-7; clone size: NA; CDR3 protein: CASSYSSGTPGEQYF; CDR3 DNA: TGTGCCAGCAGTTACTCCAGCGGGACCCCTGGCGAGCAGTACTTC
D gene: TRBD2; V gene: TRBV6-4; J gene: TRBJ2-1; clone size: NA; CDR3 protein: CASRTRCGRIFSSYNEQFF; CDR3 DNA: TGTGCCAGCAGGACAAGGTGCGGGAGGATCTTCAGCTCCTACAATGAGCAGTTCTTC
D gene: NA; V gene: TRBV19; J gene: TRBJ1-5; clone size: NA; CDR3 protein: CASSIRGPNQPQHF; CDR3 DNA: TGTGCCAGTAGTATAAGGGGCCCAAATCAGCCCCAGCATTTT
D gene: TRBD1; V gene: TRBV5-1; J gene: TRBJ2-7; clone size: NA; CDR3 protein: CASSLSTGQGNEQYF; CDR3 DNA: TGCGCCAGCAGCTTGAGTACGGGACAGGGGAACGAGCAGTACTTC
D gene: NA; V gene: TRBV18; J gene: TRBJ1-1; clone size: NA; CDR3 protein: CASSPSQQNTEAFF; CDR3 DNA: TGTGCCAGCTCACCGTCACAGCAGAACACTGAAGCTTTCTTT
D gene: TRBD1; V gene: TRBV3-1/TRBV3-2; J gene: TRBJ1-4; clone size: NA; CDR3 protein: CASSRTGTGGEKLFF; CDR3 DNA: TGTGCCAGCAGCCGAACCGGGACAGGGGGTGAAAAACTGTTTTTT
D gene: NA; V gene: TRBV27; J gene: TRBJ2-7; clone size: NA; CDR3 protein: CASSLIGLTYEQYF; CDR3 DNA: TGTGCCAGCAGTTTAATTGGCCTGACCTACGAGCAGTACTTC
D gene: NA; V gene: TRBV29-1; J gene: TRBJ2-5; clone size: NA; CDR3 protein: CSVGAETQYF; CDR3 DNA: TGCAGCGTTGGTGCGGAGACCCAGTACTTC
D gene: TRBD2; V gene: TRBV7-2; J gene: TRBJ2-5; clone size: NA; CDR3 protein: CASSPIAGGQETQYF; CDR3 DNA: TGTGCCAGCAGCCCGATAGCGGGAGGGCAAGAGACCCAGTACTTC
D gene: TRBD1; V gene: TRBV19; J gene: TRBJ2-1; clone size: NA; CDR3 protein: CASSTRGTGAINTYNEQFF; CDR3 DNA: TGTGCCAGTAGTACCAGAGGGACAGGGGCGATCAACACTTACAATGAGCAGTTCTTC
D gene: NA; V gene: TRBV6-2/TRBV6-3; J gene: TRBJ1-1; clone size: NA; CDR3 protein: CASSRPGVSEAFF; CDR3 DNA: TGTGCCAGCAGTCGGCCAGGTGTTTCTGAAGCTTTCTTT
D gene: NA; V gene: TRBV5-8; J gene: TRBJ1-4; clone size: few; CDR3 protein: CASGRRRDPEKLFF; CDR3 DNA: TGTGCCAGCGGCCGGAGGCGTGATCCGGAAAAACTGTTTTTT
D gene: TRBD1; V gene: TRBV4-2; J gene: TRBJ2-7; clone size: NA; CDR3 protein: CASSQDQWARGHEQYF; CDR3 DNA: TGTGCCAGCAGCCAAGATCAGTGGGCCAGGGGGCACGAGCAGTACTTC
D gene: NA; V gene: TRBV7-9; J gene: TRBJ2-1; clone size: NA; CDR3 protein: CASSPDSGGVYNEQFF; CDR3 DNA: TGTGCCAGCAGTCCTGATAGCGGAGGGGTCTACAATGAGCAGTTCTTC
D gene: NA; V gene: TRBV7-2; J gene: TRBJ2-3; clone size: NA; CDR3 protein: CASSFDKRTDTQYF; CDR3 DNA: TGTGCCAGCAGCTTCGATAAGCGTACAGATACGCAGTATTTT
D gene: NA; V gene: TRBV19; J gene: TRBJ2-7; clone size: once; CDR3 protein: CASSPRLVRFGEQYF; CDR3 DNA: TGTGCCAGTAGTCCACGACTAGTAAGGTTTGGCGAGCAGTACTTC
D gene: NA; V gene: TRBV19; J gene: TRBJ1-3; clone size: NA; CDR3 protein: CASRATGYTGNTIYF; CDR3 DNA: TGTGCCAGTAGAGCCACAGGATACACTGGAAACACCATATATTTT
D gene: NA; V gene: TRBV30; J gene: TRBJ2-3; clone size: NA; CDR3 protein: CAWSVEGYTQYF; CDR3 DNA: TGTGCCTGGAGTGTGGAGGGATATACGCAGTATTTT
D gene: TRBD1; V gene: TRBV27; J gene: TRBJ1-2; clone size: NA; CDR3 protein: CASSPTGTYGYTF; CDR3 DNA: TGTGCCAGCAGTCCGACAGGGACCTATGGCTACACCTTC
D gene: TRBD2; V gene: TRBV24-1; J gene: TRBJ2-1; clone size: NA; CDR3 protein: CATSDSSGASYNEQFF; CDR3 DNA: TGTGCCACCAGTGATTCTAGCGGGGCTTCCTACAATGAGCAGTTCTTC
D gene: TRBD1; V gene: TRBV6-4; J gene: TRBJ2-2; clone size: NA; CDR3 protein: CASRNRGDRVNTGELFF; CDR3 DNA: TGTGCCAGCAGAAACCGGGGGGACAGGGTGAACACCGGGGAGCTGTTTTTT
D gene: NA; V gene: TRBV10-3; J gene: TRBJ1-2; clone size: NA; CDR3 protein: CAISEVTGNYGYTF; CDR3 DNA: TGTGCCATCAGTGAGGTCACTGGTAACTATGGCTACACCTTC
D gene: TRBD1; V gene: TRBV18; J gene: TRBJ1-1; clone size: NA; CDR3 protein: CASSQQDRGLSEAFF; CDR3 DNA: TGTGCCAGCTCGCAGCAGGACAGGGGGCTTAGTGAAGCTTTCTTT
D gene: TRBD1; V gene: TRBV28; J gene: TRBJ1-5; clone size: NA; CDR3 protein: CASRPGTGDNQPQHF; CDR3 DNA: TGTGCCAGCAGACCAGGGACAGGAGACAATCAGCCCCAGCATTTT
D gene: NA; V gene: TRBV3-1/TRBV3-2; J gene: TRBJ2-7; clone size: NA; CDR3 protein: CASSQPSRNRDYEQYF; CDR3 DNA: TGTGCCAGCAGCCAACCAAGCCGCAATCGAGACTACGAGCAGTACTTC
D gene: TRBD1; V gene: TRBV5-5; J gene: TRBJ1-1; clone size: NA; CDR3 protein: CASSSQGQGNGEAFF; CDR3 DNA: TGTGCCAGCAGCTCGCAGGGACAGGGGAATGGTGAAGCTTTCTTT
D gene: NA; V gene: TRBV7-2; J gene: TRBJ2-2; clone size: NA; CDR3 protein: CASSLQGNTGELFF; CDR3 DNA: TGTGCCAGCAGCTTACAGGGGAACACCGGGGAGCTGTTTTTT
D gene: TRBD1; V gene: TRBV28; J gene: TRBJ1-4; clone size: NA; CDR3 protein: CASSRTGEDEKLFF; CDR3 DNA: TGTGCCAGCAGCCGGACAGGGGAGGATGAAAAACTGTTTTTT
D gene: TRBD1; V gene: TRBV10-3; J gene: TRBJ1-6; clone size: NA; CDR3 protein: CAISERGTGSMVGSPLHF; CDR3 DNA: TGTGCCATCAGTGAAAGGGGGACAGGGTCGATGGTGGGATCACCCCTCCACTTT
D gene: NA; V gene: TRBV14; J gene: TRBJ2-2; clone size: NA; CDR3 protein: CAPATRAGELFF; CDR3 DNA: TGTGCTCCAGCGACCCGAGCCGGGGAGCTGTTTTTT
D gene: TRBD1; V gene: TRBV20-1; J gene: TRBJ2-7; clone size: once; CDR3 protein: CSASAGQVFGGGEQYF; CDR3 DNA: TGCAGTGCTAGTGCGGGACAGGTATTTGGAGGAGGCGAGCAGTACTTC
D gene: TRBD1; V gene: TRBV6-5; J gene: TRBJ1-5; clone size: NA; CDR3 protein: CASTPDRAQGPQHF; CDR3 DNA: TGTGCCAGCACCCCTGACAGGGCACAGGGGCCCCAGCATTTT
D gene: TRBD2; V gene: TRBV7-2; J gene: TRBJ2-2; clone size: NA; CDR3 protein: CASSLWGRDTGELFF; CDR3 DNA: TGTGCCAGCAGCCTCTGGGGGAGGGACACCGGGGAGCTGTTTTTT
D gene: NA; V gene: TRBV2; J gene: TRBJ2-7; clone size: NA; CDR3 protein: CASRRTASYEQYF; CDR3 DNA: TGTGCCAGCAGAAGGACAGCGTCCTACGAGCAGTACTTC
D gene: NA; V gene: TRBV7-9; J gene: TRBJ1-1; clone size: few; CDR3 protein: CASSSTGIGITEAFF; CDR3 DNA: TGTGCCAGCAGCTCCACAGGAATCGGTATCACTGAAGCTTTCTTT
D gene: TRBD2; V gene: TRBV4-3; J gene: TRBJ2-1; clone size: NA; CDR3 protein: CASSQLLKAGEGFYNEQFF; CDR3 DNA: TGCGCCAGCAGCCAACTCTTAAAGGCGGGAGAGGGGTTTTACAATGAGCAGTTCTTC
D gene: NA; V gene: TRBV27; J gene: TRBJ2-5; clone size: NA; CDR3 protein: CASSQQGLLQTQYF; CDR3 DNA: TGTGCCAGCAGCCAACAGGGCCTGTTACAGACCCAGTACTTC
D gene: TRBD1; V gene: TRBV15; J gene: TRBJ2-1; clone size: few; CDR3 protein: CATSKNRGGNEQFF; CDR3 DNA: TGTGCCACCAGCAAGAACAGGGGTGGGAATGAGCAGTTCTTC
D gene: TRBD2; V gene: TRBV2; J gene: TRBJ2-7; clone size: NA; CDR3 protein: CASSGYTSGRASGEQYF; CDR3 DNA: TGTGCCAGCAGCGGATACACTAGCGGGAGGGCCTCCGGCGAGCAGTACTTC
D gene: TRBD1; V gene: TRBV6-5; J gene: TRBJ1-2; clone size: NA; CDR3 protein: CASSSTGSGGYTF; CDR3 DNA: TGTGCCAGCAGTTCGACAGGGTCGGGCGGCTACACCTTC
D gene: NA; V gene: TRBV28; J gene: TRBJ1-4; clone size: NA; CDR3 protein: CASGLRGWTNEKLFF; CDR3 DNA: TGTGCCAGCGGGCTAAGGGGGTGGACTAATGAAAAACTGTTTTTT
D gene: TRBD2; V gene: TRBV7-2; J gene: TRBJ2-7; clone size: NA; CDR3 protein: CASSPRPSGSSYEQYF; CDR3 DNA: TGTGCCAGCAGCCCACGACCGAGCGGGAGTTCCTACGAGCAGTACTTC
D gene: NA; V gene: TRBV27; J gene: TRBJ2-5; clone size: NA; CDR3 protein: CASSNAKRTQYF; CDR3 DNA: TGTGCCAGCAGTAACGCCAAGAGAACCCAGTACTTC
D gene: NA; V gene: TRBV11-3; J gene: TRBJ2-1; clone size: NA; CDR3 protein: CASSLDAGIYNEQFF; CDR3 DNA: TGTGCCAGCAGCTTAGATGCCGGGATATACAATGAGCAGTTCTTC
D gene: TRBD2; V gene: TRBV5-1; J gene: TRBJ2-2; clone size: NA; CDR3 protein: CASSLLAGGHGELFF; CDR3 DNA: TGCGCCAGCAGCTTATTAGCGGGAGGGCACGGGGAGCTGTTTTTT
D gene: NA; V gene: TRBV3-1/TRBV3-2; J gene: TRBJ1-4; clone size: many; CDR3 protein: CASSQGGPKLFF; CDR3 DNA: TGTGCCAGCAGCCAAGGAGGGCCAAAACTGTTTTTT
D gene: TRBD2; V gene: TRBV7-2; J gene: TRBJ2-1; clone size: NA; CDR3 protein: CASSMGLAHNEQFF; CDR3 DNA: TGTGCCAGCAGCATGGGACTAGCGCACAATGAGCAGTTCTTC
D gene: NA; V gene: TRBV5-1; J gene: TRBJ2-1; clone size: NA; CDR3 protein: CASSLGSGYNEQFF; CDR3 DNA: TGCGCCAGCAGCTTGGGGAGCGGGTACAATGAGCAGTTCTTC
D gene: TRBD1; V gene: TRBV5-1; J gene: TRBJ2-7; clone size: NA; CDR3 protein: CASSLGGTAHYEQYF; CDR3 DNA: TGCGCCAGCAGCTTGGGAGGGACAGCCCACTACGAGCAGTACTTC